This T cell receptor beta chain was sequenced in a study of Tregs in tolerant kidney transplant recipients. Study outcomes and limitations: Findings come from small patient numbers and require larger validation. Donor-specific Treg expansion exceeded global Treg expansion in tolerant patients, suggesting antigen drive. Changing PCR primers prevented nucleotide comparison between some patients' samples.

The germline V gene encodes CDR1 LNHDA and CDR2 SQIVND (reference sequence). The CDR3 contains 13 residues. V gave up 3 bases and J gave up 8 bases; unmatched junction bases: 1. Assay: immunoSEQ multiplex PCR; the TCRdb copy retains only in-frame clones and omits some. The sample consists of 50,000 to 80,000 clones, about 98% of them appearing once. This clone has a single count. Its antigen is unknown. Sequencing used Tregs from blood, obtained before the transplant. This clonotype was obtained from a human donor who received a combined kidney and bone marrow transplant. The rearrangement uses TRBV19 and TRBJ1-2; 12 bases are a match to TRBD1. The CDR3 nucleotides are TGTGCCAGTAGTATGGGGACAGGGGGCGGCTACACCTTC. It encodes CASSMGTGGGYTF.